The clone carrying this T cell receptor beta chain occurred many times. Its antigen is as yet unknown. CDR1 and CDR2 (germline): SGHRS, YFSETQ. The CDR3 loop spans 16 amino acids. V shed 4 bases, J shed 1 base, and the junction held 7 bases outside the gene matches. The data were taken from a study of breast tumors, draining lymph nodes, adjacent tissues. Study-level findings and limits: Data only fit, rather than demonstrated, lymph node origin of most tumor T cells. Data fit most tumor T cells coming from lymph node, expanding in tumor. Tumor and nontumor repertoires were significantly more similar in luminal-like than in basal-like breast cancer. Tumors had less TCR diversity than lymph nodes, more than nontumor tissue.

TCRdb called the multiplex PCR reads again in MiXCR, with one record for every CDR3 protein. Here the sample spans about 32,000 distinct CDR3 sequences, 36% being singletons. This receptor was taken from a female donor with breast cancer. Some clones in this sample may be carry-over from other donors' samples. Sequencing used breast tumor tissue. This chain connects TRBV5-1 to TRBJ2-3; TRBD1 matches 9 bases. Written as DNA, the CDR3 is TGCGCCAGCAGCACCTTACAGGGGGCGGGCACAGATACGCAGTATTTT. This gives the protein CASSTLQGAGTDTQYF.